These 19 T cell receptor beta chains were all obtained from the same sample, sequenced in a study of PD-1 blockade in classical Hodgkin lymphoma. Every patient had relapsed following autologous stem cell transplantation, and cohorts differed in brentuximab vedotin exposure. The assay was immunoSEQ multiplex PCR, and TCRdb's table has in-frame clones only and misses some. The sample includes fewer than 90,000 clones, 89% of them seen just once. Specimen: peripheral blood mononuclear cells (PBMCs), collected at baseline. These receptors originate from a human donor with classical Hodgkin lymphoma.

V and J are TRBV11-1 and TRBJ2-1, with D unresolved. The germline gives CDR1 SGHAT, CDR2 FQDESV (reference sequence). V shed 4 bases and J shed 10 bases, with 17 bases lying between them. The length of the CDR3 is 14 residues. CDR3 nucleotides: TGTGCCAGCAGCTCCGCCCGGGCGAGTATCGAGCAGTTCTTC. This encodes CASSSARASIEQFF.

This chain uses TRBV10-3 with TRBJ2-7; tentatively, D is TRBD2 (7 bases). This CDR3 contains 15 residues. Germline V gene lookup returns CDR1 ENHRY and CDR2 SYGVKD. V lost 3 bases, J lost 6 bases, and 18 bases lay in between. In DNA form, the CDR3 reads TGTGCCATCAGTGAAAAGCGGGATCTAGGGGGCGAGCAGTACTTC. Its translation: CAISEKRDLGGEQYF.

V gene TRBV6-1 combines with J gene TRBJ1-4; TRBD1 matches at 7 bases. The CDR3 sequence is 14 residues long. The V segment lost 8 bases and the J segment 4 bases; nucleotides outside the gene matches: 7. Germline CDR1 MNHNS, CDR2 SASEGT. The CDR3 sequence is CASHRDSLNEKLFF. DNA of the CDR3: TGTGCCAGCCACCGGGACAGCCTTAATGAAAAACTGTTTTTT.

V gene TRBV5-1 combines with J gene TRBJ1-2; tentatively, D is TRBD1 (5 bases). V lost 1 base and J lost 2, with 9 bases in between. Germline lookup yields CDR1 SGHRS and CDR2 YFSETQ. The CDR3 totals 14 residues. Here the CDR3 reads CASSLFGGNYGYTF. The CDR3 bases are TGCGCCAGCAGCTTGTTTGGGGGGAACTATGGCTACACCTTC.

This sequence joins TRBV7-9 and TRBJ2-7; the match to TRBD2 covers 15 bases. Germline V gene lookup returns CDR1 SEHNR and CDR2 FQNEAQ (reference sequence). After removal of 1 base from V and 6 bases from J, the junction contained 7 bases not matched to a gene. The CDR3 totals 17 residues. CDR3 DNA: TGTGCCAGCAGCTTAGTAGGACTAGCGGGAGGGGCAGGCGAGCAGTACTTC. It yields the protein CASSLVGLAGGAGEQYF.

The chain carries TRBV5-1 and TRBJ1-2; 7 nucleotides align to TRBD1. V shed 5 bases, J shed 8 bases, and the junction held 12 bases outside the gene matches. The CDR3 is 14 amino acids. The germline gives CDR1 SGHRS, CDR2 YFSETQ. The CDR3: CASRLSSGGGGYTF. The CDR3 bases are TGCGCCAGCAGGTTGAGTTCAGGGGGAGGCGGCTACACCTTC.

The V call is TRBV2, the J call TRBJ2-7; 9 bases map to TRBD1. The CDR3 has 14 residues. Germline V gene data show CDR1 as SNHLY and CDR2 as FYNNEI. V dropped 4 bases and J dropped 4; count of bases not matched to a gene: 5. The DNA for the CDR3 is TGTGCCAGCAGTGTAGGGACAGGGATATACGAGCAGTACTTC. Translated: CASSVGTGIYEQYF.

This chain connects TRBV28 to TRBJ1-1; D not certain. Germline CDR1 and CDR2: MDHEN and SYDVKM. CDR3 length: 13 amino acids. The germline V and J ends were trimmed by 5 bases and 2 bases, with 9 bases remaining between them. The CDR3 nucleotides read TGTGCCAGCAGTCCATATGCCAACACTGAAGCTTTCTTT. Protein product: CASSPYANTEAFF.

V and J are TRBV27 and TRBJ2-1, with TRBD1 matching 8 bases. The V gene's germline CDR1 is MNHEY and CDR2 SMNVEV (reference sequence). The CDR3 consists of 13 residues. J gave up 2 bases and V 8 bases, and 2 bases lay outside the gene matches. The CDR3 sequence: CASGQGPYNEQFF. In DNA, the CDR3 is TGTGCCAGCGGACAGGGCCCCTACAATGAGCAGTTCTTC.

The chain uses TRBV10-3 and TRBJ2-2; the match to TRBD1 covers 11 bases. Germline V gene sequence: CDR1 ENHRY, CDR2 SYGVKD. J lost 4 bases, V lost 6 bases, and 7 bases had no gene match. The CDR3 loop spans 16 amino acids. CDR3 loop: CAIRRTGTGGTGELFF. The CDR3 nucleotides read TGTGCCATCAGACGTACCGGGACAGGGGGCACCGGGGAGCTGTTTTTT.

V gene TRBV5-1 combines with J gene TRBJ2-7, with TRBD2 as a possible D gene (6 bases). This CDR3 spans 13 amino acids. Between the trimmed V and J ends, which lost 5 bases and 2 bases, there was a span of 11 bases. In germline, CDR1 is SGHRS, CDR2 YFSETQ. The CDR3, as DNA: TGCGCCAGCAGGGGGGGATCCGCCTACGAGCAGTACTTC. It yields the protein CASRGGSAYEQYF.

This chain uses TRBV28 with TRBJ1-2; the D gene is possibly TRBD1 (6 bases). This CDR3 region has 15 residues. In germline, CDR1 is MDHEN, CDR2 SYDVKM. Trimming took off 5 bases at V and 8 bases at J, with 21 bases between the two ends. In DNA, the CDR3 is TGTGCCAGCAGTGAAATTGCGGGACACCGGCTCGGCTACACCTTC. Amino acids: CASSEIAGHRLGYTF.

The chain employs TRBV4-1 and TRBJ2-3; TRBD2 aligns across 8 bases. The V gene's germline CDR1 is MGHRA and CDR2 YSYEKL. V was clipped by 2 bases and J by 2 bases; unmatched bases: 3. The CDR3 covers 15 residues. CDR3 region: CASSQPGLDTDTQYF. The CDR3, as DNA: TGCGCCAGCAGCCAACCGGGACTAGACACAGATACGCAGTATTTT.

V gene TRBV6-1 combines with J gene TRBJ1-1, with no clear D. CDR1 and CDR2 (germline): MNHNS, SASEGT. This CDR3 comprises 13 residues. Trimming took off 2 bases at V and 0 bases at J, with 4 bases between the two ends. In DNA, the CDR3 is TGTGCCAGCAGTGAATCGGTGAACACTGAAGCTTTCTTT. It codes for CASSESVNTEAFF.

The chain links TRBV5-1 to TRBJ2-5; 8 positions match TRBD1. The CDR3 extends over 15 amino acids. Germline-derived CDR1 and CDR2 are SGHRS and YFSETQ. Trimming at V came to 4 bases and at J to 2 bases, leaving 7 bases not matched to a gene. The CDR3 protein is CASSTLDRAQETQYF. In DNA form, the CDR3 reads TGCGCCAGCAGCACGTTGGACAGGGCTCAAGAGACCCAGTACTTC.

This clone was recorded a few times. J is TRBJ1-5 and V is TRBV15; perhaps TRBD1 as D (6 bases). The CDR3 is 12 amino acids. From germline, CDR1 is LNHNV and CDR2 YYDKDF (reference sequence). V dropped 5 bases and J dropped 10 bases, with 12 bases sitting between them. The CDR3, as DNA: TGTGCCACCAGCGGTGTCGGGGGCCCCCAGCATTTT. Its protein product is CATSGVGGPQHF.

Here the CDR3 DNA reads TGTGCCAGCAGAAAAATGGAGGGTTCGCGGGGACAAGAGACCCAGTACTTC. Residues: CASRKMEGSRGQETQYF. The chain joins TRBV2 to TRBJ2-5; a weak D match, TRBD2 (6 bases). Germline CDR1 reads SNHLY; CDR2 reads FYNNEI. Trimming pared 6 bases from V and 2 bases from J, leaving 22 bases between. CDR3 length: 17 amino acids.

The V and J genes are TRBV4-1 and TRBJ2-4, with no clear D. Between the trimmed V and J ends, which lost 2 bases and 13 bases, there was a span of 9 bases. Germline V gives CDR1 MGHRA, CDR2 YSYEKL. The CDR3 has 11 amino acids. CDR3 nucleotide sequence: TGCGCCAGCAGCCAACAAACGCAGCAGTACTTC. This codes for CASSQQTQQYF.

This clone was recorded a few times. The rearrangement uses TRBV20-1 and TRBJ2-7; D is uncertain. This CDR3 contains 11 residues. V was trimmed by 4 bases and J by 3 bases, leaving 7 bases between them. Germline V gene lookup returns CDR1 DFQATT and CDR2 SNEGSKA (reference sequence). The CDR3 sequence: CSAILSYEQYF. CDR3 nucleotides: TGCAGTGCTATCCTCAGCTACGAGCAGTACTTC.